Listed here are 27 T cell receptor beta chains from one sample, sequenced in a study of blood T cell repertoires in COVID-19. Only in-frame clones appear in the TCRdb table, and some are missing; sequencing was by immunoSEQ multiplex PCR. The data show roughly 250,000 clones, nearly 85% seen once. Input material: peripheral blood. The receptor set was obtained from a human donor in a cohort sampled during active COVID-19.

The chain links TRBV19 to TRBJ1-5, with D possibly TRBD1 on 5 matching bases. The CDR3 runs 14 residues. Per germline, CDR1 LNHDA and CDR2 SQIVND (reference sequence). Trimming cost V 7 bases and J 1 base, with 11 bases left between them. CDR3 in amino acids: CASMVKGSNQPQHF. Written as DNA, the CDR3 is TGTGCCAGTATGGTAAAGGGGAGCAATCAGCCCCAGCATTTT.

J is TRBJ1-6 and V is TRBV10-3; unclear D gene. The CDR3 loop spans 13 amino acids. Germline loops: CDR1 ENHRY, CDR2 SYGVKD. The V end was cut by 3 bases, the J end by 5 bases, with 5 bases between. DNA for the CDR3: TGTGCCATCAGTGACGGGAATAATTCACCCCTCCACTTT. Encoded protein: CAISDGNNSPLHF.

In DNA form, the CDR3 reads TGTGCCAGCAGCGAAAATCTAGGGGGCGACTATGGCTACACCTTC. This sequence encodes CASSENLGGDYGYTF. The J gene is TRBJ1-2, the V gene TRBV3-1 (or the pseudogene TRBV3-2); 7 nucleotides agree with TRBD1. Germline values: CDR1 LGHDT, CDR2 YNNKEL (reference sequence). Germline trimming cut 5 bases from V and 3 bases from J; bases unmatched to any gene: 9. This CDR3 spans 15 amino acids.

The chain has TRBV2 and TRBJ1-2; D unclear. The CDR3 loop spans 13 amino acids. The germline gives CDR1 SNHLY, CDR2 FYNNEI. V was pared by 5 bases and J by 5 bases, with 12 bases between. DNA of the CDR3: TGTGCCAGCAGTCAGATAAGTAATTATGGCTACACCTTC. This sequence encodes CASSQISNYGYTF.

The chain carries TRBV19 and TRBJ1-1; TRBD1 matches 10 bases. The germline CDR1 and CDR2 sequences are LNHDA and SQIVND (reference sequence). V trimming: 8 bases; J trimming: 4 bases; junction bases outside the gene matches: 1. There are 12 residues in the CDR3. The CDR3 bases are TGTGCCAGTCGGACAGGGGGCACTGAAGCTTTCTTT. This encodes CASRTGGTEAFF. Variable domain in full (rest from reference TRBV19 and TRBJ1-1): DGGITQSPKYLFRKEGQNVTLSCEQNLNHDAMYWYRQDPGQGLRLIYYSQIVNDFQKGDIAEGYSVSREKKESFPLTVTSAQKNPTAFYLCASRTGGTEAFFGQGTRLTVV.

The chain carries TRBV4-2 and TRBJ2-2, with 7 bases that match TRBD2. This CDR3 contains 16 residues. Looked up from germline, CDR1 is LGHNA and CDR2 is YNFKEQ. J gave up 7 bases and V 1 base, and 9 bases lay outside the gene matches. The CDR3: CASSQGLDGRRGELFF. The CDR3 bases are TGTGCCAGCAGCCAAGGGCTAGACGGGAGGCGCGGGGAGCTGTTTTTT.

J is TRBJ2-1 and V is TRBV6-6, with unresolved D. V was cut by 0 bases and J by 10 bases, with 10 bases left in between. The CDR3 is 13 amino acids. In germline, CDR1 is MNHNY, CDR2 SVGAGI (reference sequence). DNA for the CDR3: TGTGCCAGCAGTTACTCTAACTTTCTGGAGCAGTTCTTC. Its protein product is CASSYSNFLEQFF.

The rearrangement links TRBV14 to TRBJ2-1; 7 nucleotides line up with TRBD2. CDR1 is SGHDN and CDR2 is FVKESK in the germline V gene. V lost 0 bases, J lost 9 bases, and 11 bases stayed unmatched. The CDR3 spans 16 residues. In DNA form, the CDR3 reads TGTGCCAGCAGCCAAGAATTTCCGGGAGGCCGTTCTGAGCAGTTCTTC. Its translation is CASSQEFPGGRSEQFF.

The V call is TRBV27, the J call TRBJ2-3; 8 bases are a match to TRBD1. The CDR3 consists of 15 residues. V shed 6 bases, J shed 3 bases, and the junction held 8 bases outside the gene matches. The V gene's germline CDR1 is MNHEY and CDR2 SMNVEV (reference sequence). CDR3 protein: CASSPTTGATDTQYF. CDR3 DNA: TGTGCCAGCAGCCCGACGACAGGGGCAACAGATACGCAGTATTTT.

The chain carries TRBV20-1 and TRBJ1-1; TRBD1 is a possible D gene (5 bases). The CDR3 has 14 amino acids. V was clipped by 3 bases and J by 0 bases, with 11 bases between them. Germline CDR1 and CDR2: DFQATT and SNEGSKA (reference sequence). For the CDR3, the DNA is TGCAGTGCTAGTGGGGCGCGAATGAACACTGAAGCTTTCTTT. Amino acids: CSASGARMNTEAFF.

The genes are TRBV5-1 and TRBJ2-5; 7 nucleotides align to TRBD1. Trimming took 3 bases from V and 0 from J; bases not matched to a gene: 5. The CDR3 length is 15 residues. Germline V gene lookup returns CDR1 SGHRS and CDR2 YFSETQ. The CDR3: CASSSQGEYQETQYF. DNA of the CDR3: TGCGCCAGCAGCTCCCAGGGGGAGTACCAAGAGACCCAGTACTTC.

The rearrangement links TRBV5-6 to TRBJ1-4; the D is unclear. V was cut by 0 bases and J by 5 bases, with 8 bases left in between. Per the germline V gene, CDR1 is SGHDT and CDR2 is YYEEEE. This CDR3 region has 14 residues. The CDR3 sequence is CASSLVQANEKLFF. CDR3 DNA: TGTGCCAGCAGCTTGGTCCAGGCGAATGAAAAACTGTTTTTT.

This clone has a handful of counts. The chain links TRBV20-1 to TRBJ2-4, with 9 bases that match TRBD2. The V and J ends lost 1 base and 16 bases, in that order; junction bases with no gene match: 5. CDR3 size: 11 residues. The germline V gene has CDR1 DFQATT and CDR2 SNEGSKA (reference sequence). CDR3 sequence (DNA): TGCAGTGCTAGAGCGGGGACTAGCACATACTTC. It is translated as CSARAGTSTYF.

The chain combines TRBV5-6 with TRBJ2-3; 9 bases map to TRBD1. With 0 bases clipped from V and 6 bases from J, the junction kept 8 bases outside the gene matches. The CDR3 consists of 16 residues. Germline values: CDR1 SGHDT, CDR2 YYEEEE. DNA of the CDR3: TGTGCCAGCAGCTTGGCCTGGGATGACAGGGGGGATACGCAGTATTTT. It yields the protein CASSLAWDDRGDTQYF.

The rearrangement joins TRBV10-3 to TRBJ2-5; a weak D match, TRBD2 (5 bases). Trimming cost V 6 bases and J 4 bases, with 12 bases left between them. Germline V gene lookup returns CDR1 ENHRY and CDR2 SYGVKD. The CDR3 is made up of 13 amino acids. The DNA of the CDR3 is TGTGCCATCAGAGACCTTGCGGGAGAGACCCAGTACTTC. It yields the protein CAIRDLAGETQYF.

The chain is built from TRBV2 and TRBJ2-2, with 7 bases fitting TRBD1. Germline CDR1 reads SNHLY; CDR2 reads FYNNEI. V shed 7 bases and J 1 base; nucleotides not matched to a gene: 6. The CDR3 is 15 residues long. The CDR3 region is CASTIPGGNTGELFF. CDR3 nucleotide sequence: TGTGCCAGCACAATACCAGGGGGGAACACCGGGGAGCTGTTTTTT.

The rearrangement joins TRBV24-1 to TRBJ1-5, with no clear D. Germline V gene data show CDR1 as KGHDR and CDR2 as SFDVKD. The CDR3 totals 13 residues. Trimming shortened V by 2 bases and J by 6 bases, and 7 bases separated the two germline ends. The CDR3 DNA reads TGTGCCACCAGTGATTCTGGGAGTCAGCCCCAGCATTTT. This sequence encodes CATSDSGSQPQHF.

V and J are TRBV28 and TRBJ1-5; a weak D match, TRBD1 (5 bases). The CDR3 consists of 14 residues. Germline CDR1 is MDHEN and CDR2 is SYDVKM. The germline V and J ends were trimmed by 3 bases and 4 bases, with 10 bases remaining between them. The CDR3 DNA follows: TGTGCCAGCAGTTTTGGAGGGACGAATCAGCCCCAGCATTTT. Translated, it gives CASSFGGTNQPQHF.

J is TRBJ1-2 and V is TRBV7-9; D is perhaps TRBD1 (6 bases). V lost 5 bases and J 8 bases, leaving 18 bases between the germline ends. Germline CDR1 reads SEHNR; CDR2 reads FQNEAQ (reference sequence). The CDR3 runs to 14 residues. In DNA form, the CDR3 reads TGTGCCAGCAGCCCGGTAGTTGGGGGCCGGGGCTACACCTTC. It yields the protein CASSPVVGGRGYTF.

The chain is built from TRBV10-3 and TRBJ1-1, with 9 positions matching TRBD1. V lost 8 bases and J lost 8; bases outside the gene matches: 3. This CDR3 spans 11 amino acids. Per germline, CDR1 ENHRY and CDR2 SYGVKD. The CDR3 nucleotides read TGTGCCATCCATGGGACAGGGGAAGCTTTCTTT. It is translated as CAIHGTGEAFF.

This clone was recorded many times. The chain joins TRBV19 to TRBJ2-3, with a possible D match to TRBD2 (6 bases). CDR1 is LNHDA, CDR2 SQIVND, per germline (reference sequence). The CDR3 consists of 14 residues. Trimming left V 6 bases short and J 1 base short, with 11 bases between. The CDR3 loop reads CASSQTSGTDTQYF. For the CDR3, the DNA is TGTGCCAGTAGCCAGACTAGTGGCACAGATACGCAGTATTTT.

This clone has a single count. CDR3 DNA: TGCAGCGGGCATGAGCCCGGGAGGGCCGGTGAGCAGTTCTTC. Translating it yields CSGHEPGRAGEQFF. V usage is TRBV29-1 and J usage is TRBJ2-1; 8 bases map to TRBD2. J gave up 9 bases and V 7 bases, and 14 bases lay outside the gene matches. CDR3 length equals 14 residues. Per the germline V gene, CDR1 is SQVTM and CDR2 is ANQGSEA.

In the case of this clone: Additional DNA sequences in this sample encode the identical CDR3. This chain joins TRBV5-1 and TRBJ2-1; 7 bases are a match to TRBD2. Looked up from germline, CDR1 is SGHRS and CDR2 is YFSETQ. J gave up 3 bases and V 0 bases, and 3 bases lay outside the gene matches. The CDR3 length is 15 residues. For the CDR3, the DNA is TGCGCCAGCAGCTTGGGGGGCGGGAGCTACAATGAGCAGTTCTTC. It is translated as CASSLGGGSYNEQFF. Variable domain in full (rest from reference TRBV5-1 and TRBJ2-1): KAGVTQTPRYLIKTRGQQVTLSCSPISGHRSVSWYQQTPGQGLQFLFEYFSETQRNKGNFPGRFSGRQFSNSRSEMNVSTLELGDSALYLCASSLGGGSYNEQFFGPGTRLTVL.

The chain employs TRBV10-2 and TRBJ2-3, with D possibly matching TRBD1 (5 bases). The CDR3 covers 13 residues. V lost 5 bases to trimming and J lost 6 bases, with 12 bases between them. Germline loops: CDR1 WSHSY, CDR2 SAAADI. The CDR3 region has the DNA TGCGCCAGCAGTTTACAGGACGGGGATACGCAGTATTTT. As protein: CASSLQDGDTQYF.

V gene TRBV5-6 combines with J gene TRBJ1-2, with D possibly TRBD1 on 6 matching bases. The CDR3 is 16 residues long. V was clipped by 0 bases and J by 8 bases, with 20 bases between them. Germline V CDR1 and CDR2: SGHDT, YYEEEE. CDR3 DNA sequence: TGTGCCAGCAGCTTGGGCGCGACAAGGGGGTATGGGGGCTACACCTTC. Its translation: CASSLGATRGYGGYTF. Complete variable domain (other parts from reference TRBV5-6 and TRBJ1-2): DAGVTQSPTHLIKTRGQQVTLRCSPKSGHDTVSWYQQALGQGPQFIFQYYEEEERQRGNFPDRFSGHQFPNYSSELNVNALLLGDSALYLCASSLGATRGYGGYTFGSGTRLTVV.

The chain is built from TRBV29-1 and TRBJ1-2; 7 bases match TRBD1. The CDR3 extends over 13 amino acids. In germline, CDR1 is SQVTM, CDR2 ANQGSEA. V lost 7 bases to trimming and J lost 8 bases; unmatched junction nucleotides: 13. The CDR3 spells CSAQGQSKGGYTF. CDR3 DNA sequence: TGCAGCGCCCAGGGACAGTCCAAGGGGGGCTACACCTTC.

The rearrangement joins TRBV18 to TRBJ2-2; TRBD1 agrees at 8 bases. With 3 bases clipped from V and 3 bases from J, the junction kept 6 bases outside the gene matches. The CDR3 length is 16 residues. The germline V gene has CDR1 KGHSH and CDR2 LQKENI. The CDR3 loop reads CASSPGQGTDTGELFF. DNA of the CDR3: TGTGCCAGCTCACCCGGACAGGGAACAGACACCGGGGAGCTGTTTTTT.